These 10 T cell receptor beta chains were all obtained from the same sample, sequenced in a study of shared clonotypes between healthy human individuals. TCRdb keeps only in-frame clones here, not all; method: immunoSEQ multiplex PCR. The sample includes some 470,000 clones, 75% to 85% seen only once; the top ten take approximately 13%. The sequencing sample was made of PBMCs. Source of these receptors: a woman in her forties in good health. Some clones in this sample may be carry-over from other donors' samples.

The table lists this clone with a few counts. The genes are TRBV18 and TRBJ2-1; TRBD1 matches at 11 bases. Germline CDR1 KGHSH, CDR2 LQKENI. Trimming cost V 1 base and J 4 bases; bases outside gene matches: 3. CDR3 length: 16 residues. CDR3 in DNA: TGTGCCAGCTCACCACAGGGACAGGGGGGGTACAATGAGCAGTTCTTC. Translation gives CASSPQGQGGYNEQFF.

This clone occurred once. The sample contains more than one DNA sequence encoding this CDR3. The genes are TRBV20-1 and TRBJ2-7; D unresolved. The germline gives CDR1 DFQATT, CDR2 SNEGSKA (reference sequence). The CDR3 is 11 residues long. Trimming pared 2 bases from V and 5 bases from J, leaving 7 bases between. The CDR3 region has the DNA TGCAGTGCTAGAAGGCTCCACGAGCAGTACTTC. As protein: CSARRLHEQYF.

V and J are TRBV7-3 and TRBJ2-7; TRBD2 matches 11 bases. Trimming took 10 bases from V and 1 from J; bases not matched to a gene: 9. This CDR3 has 15 residues. Germline V gives CDR1 SGHTA, CDR2 FQGTGA. The CDR3 DNA reads TGTGCCACACCCGGGGCTAGCGGGAGGTCCTACGAGCAGTACTTC. It codes for CATPGASGRSYEQYF.

The chain joins TRBV7-2 to TRBJ2-5; no clear D. This CDR3 region has 15 residues. Germline CDR1 is SGHTA and CDR2 is FQGNSA. Trimming removed 1 base from V and 6 bases from J, with 15 bases in between. CDR3 nucleotide sequence: TGTGCCAGCAGCTTAGAAGGCGCCGTTGCAAAGACCCAGTACTTC. It translates to CASSLEGAVAKTQYF.

The chain uses TRBV28 and TRBJ1-2; possibly TRBD1 for D (5 bases). The CDR3 has 13 residues. CDR1 and CDR2 (germline): MDHEN, SYDVKM. The ends were cut back, 2 bases at V and 5 bases at J, with 9 bases in the middle. The CDR3 loop is CASSLEGAYGYTF. DNA of the CDR3: TGTGCCAGCAGTTTAGAAGGGGCTTATGGCTACACCTTC.

This chain joins TRBV4-1 and TRBJ2-1; 12 bases agree with TRBD2. The ends lost 6 bases at V and 6 bases at J; junction bases unmatched: 6. This CDR3 region has 15 residues. Per germline, CDR1 MGHRA and CDR2 YSYEKL. The CDR3 loop reads CASRPGLAGRNEQFF. CDR3 coding DNA: TGCGCCAGCAGGCCAGGACTAGCGGGACGCAATGAGCAGTTCTTC.

The CDR3: CASSFGGNGYTF. DNA of the CDR3: TGTGCCAGCAGCTTCGGAGGGAACGGCTACACCTTC. The chain couples TRBV5-4 to TRBJ1-2; D unclear. Trimming took off 2 bases at V and 8 bases at J, with 10 bases between the two ends. This CDR3 is 12 amino acids long. Looked up from germline, CDR1 is SGHNT and CDR2 is YYREEE (reference sequence).

The chain recombines TRBV5-1 with TRBJ2-7, with TRBD1 identical over 9 bases. CDR1 is SGHRS, CDR2 YFSETQ, per germline. The CDR3 is 17 amino acids. V was clipped by 2 bases and J by 5 bases; unmatched bases: 14. CDR3 DNA: TGCGCCAGCAGCTTCGGACAGGGGCTGGGTAATGGAAACGAGCAGTACTTC. Its translation: CASSFGQGLGNGNEQYF.

The chain recombines TRBV28 with TRBJ2-5; TRBD2 matches 9 bases. V trimming: 8 bases; J trimming: 4 bases; junction bases outside the gene matches: 5. The CDR3 is 13 amino acids. CDR1 is MDHEN, CDR2 SYDVKM, per germline. CDR3 protein: CASRGGGPETQYF. CDR3 nucleotides: TGTGCCAGCCGCGGGGGGGGGCCAGAGACCCAGTACTTC.

Remarks on this clone: A single base separates this from a much larger clone, so it may be a read error. The chain joins TRBV30 to TRBJ1-2, with TRBD1 matching 9 bases. This CDR3 is built from 15 residues. Germline CDR1 reads GTSNPN; CDR2 reads SVGIG (reference sequence). V gave up 3 bases and J gave up 4 bases; unmatched junction bases: 9. CDR3 sequence (DNA): TGTGCCTGGAGCCGGGACAGGGATGGGGGCTATGGCTACACCTTC. As protein: CAWSRDRDGGYGYTF.